Listed here are 32 T cell receptor beta chains from one sample, sequenced in a study of cytomegalovirus exposure and HLA in healthy donors. The study ran its PCR with 60 Vbeta and 13 Jbeta primers. Profiling relied on immunoSEQ multiplex PCR, and the TCRdb table lists in-frame clones only, not all of them. This sample has around 170,000 clones, with 70% to 80% found just once. The sequencing sample was made of PBMCs. The source of these receptors is a middle-aged man in good health and CMV-seronegative.

The J gene is TRBJ2-2, the V gene TRBV15, with D tentatively TRBD1 (6 bases). The germline V gene encodes CDR1 LNHNV and CDR2 YYDKDF (reference sequence). The CDR3 sequence is 16 residues long. V dropped 5 bases and J dropped 1 base, with 14 bases sitting between them. The DNA of the CDR3 is TGTGCCACCAGCGGTTACAGGGTAAAGAACACCGGGGAGCTGTTTTTT. This codes for CATSGYRVKNTGELFF.

The V and J genes are TRBV4-2 and TRBJ2-7; 12 bases are a match to TRBD2. This CDR3 is 16 amino acids long. V gave up 0 bases and J gave up 4 bases; unmatched junction bases: 4. In germline, CDR1 is LGHNA, CDR2 YNFKEQ. The CDR3 here is CASSQETSGRFYEQYV. The DNA of the CDR3 is TGTGCCAGCAGCCAAGAAACTAGCGGGAGGTTTTACGAGCAGTACGTC.

The chain joins TRBV7-8 to TRBJ2-7; the D gene is possibly TRBD1 (5 bases). Trimming shortened V by 5 bases and J by 2 bases, and 13 bases separated the two germline ends. The CDR3 is 14 residues long. Germline lookup yields CDR1 SGHVS and CDR2 FQNEAQ. CDR3 sequence reads: CASSPQQGTYEQYF. CDR3 in DNA: TGTGCCAGCAGCCCGCAGCAGGGAACCTACGAGCAGTACTTC.

V gene TRBV5-1 combines with J gene TRBJ1-1; D is unresolved. Germline CDR1 and CDR2: SGHRS and YFSETQ. The CDR3 totals 13 residues. V was shortened by 4 bases and J by 2 bases, with 9 bases between the two germline ends. CDR3 sequence (DNA): TGCGCCAGCAGCGTCACAGTAAACACTGAAGCTTTCTTT. This gives the protein CASSVTVNTEAFF.

J is TRBJ1-4 and V is TRBV19, with a tentative D call TRBD1 (5 bases). Germline V gives CDR1 LNHDA, CDR2 SQIVND (reference sequence). This CDR3 spans 16 amino acids. V lost 0 bases and J 8 bases, leaving 16 bases between the germline ends. The CDR3 nucleotides are TGTGCCAGTAGTATAGATGAGTCCAGGGCATTGGAAAAACTGTTTTTT. This encodes CASSIDESRALEKLFF.

The table lists this clone with a count of one. The chain employs TRBV7-8 and TRBJ2-1; the D gene is possibly TRBD1 (6 bases). The CDR3 consists of 16 residues. V was shortened by 1 base and J by 7 bases, with 17 bases between the two germline ends. Germline V gene data show CDR1 as SGHVS and CDR2 as FQNEAQ. The CDR3 region is CASSLVGAMGGNEQFF. The CDR3 nucleotides read TGTGCCAGCAGCTTAGTGGGGGCAATGGGTGGGAATGAGCAGTTCTTC.

The chain links TRBV10-1 to TRBJ1-1; D gene unclear. Germline values: CDR1 WNHNN, CDR2 SYGVQD (reference sequence). The CDR3 has 13 amino acids. V gave up 6 bases and J gave up 4 bases, with 12 bases separating them. This CDR3 reads CASRGGPSTEAFF. For the CDR3, the DNA is TGCGCCAGCAGAGGCGGGCCGAGCACTGAAGCTTTCTTT.

The chain employs TRBV19 and TRBJ1-5; D is undetermined. In germline, CDR1 is LNHDA, CDR2 SQIVND (reference sequence). Trimming left V 1 base short and J 4 bases short, with 8 bases between. The CDR3 is 14 residues long. The CDR3 DNA follows: TGTGCCAGTAGTATAGGAACAGAGAATCAGCCCCAGCATTTT. Protein sequence: CASSIGTENQPQHF.

The rearrangement uses TRBV9 and TRBJ1-2; 9 bases map to TRBD1. The germline gives CDR1 SGDLS, CDR2 YYNGEE. Germline trimming cut 4 bases from V and 4 bases from J; bases unmatched to any gene: 8. This CDR3 has 15 residues. The CDR3 reads CASSPGTGFGYGYTF. The CDR3 nucleotides are TGTGCCAGCAGCCCGGGGACAGGGTTTGGCTATGGCTACACCTTC.

The gene calls are TRBV9 and TRBJ2-1, with TRBD2 matching 9 bases. In germline, CDR1 is SGDLS, CDR2 YYNGEE. The V and J ends lost 5 bases and 2 bases, in that order; junction bases with no gene match: 11. The CDR3 is 17 amino acids. CDR3 loop: CASSSSGTSRTYNEQFF. CDR3 bases: TGTGCCAGCAGTTCCTCCGGGACTAGCCGCACCTACAATGAGCAGTTCTTC.

This clone occurred once. This chain joins TRBV7-2 and TRBJ2-3, with TRBD2 matching over 7 bases. Germline CDR1 SGHTA, CDR2 FQGNSA. The length of the CDR3 is 15 residues. V lost 5 bases, J lost 4 bases, and 9 bases stayed unmatched. The CDR3 loop reads CASSTGLGPSDTQYF. For the CDR3, the DNA is TGTGCCAGCAGCACCGGACTAGGCCCTTCAGATACGCAGTATTTT.

This clone has just a few counts. The chain has TRBV28 and TRBJ1-5; D perhaps matches TRBD1 (5 bases). V shed 2 bases and J shed 5 bases, with 7 bases lying between them. Germline CDR1 is MDHEN and CDR2 is SYDVKM. The CDR3 sequence is 13 residues long. The CDR3 reads CASSLTGDQPQHF. DNA of the CDR3: TGTGCCAGCAGTTTAACAGGTGATCAGCCCCAGCATTTT.

The rearrangement links TRBV10-3 to TRBJ2-1; the match to TRBD1 covers 7 bases. Trimming at V came to 4 bases and at J to 8 bases, leaving 8 bases not matched to a gene. Germline lookup yields CDR1 ENHRY and CDR2 SYGVKD. The CDR3 consists of 14 residues. In DNA, the CDR3 is TGTGCCATCAGTGCCACAGGGGCGGTCGATGAGCAGTTCTTC. Protein product: CAISATGAVDEQFF.

The chain uses TRBV9 and TRBJ2-5; TRBD1 is a possible D gene (5 bases). Trimming removed 0 bases at V and 2 bases at J, with 11 bases between. This CDR3 has 15 amino acids. Germline assignment: CDR1 SGDLS and CDR2 YYNGEE. The CDR3 nucleotides are TGTGCCAGCAGCGTAGCCCTACAGGTACAAGAGACCCAGTACTTC. Amino acid sequence: CASSVALQVQETQYF.

This chain uses TRBV5-1 with TRBJ2-3; 9 bases match TRBD2. Looked up from germline, CDR1 is SGHRS and CDR2 is YFSETQ. V lost 0 bases, J lost 1 base, and 3 bases stayed unmatched. The CDR3 length is 16 residues. CDR3 nucleotide sequence: TGCGCCAGCAGCTTGGGGCCTAGCGGGGGCACAGATACGCAGTATTTT. Protein product: CASSLGPSGGTDTQYF.

J is TRBJ2-7 and V is TRBV7-9; TRBD2 matches 10 bases. The CDR3 length is 15 residues. Germline trimming cut 4 bases from V and 2 bases from J; bases unmatched to any gene: 5. Germline values: CDR1 SEHNR, CDR2 FQNEAQ (reference sequence). Written as DNA, the CDR3 is TGTGCCAGCAGCTCTCTAGCGGGAGAGCCCTACGAGCAGTACGTC. This translates into CASSSLAGEPYEQYV.

The rearrangement uses TRBV27 and TRBJ2-7, with 8 bases matching TRBD1. The CDR3 consists of 16 residues. Germline loops: CDR1 MNHEY, CDR2 SMNVEV (reference sequence). J gave up 3 bases and V 5 bases, and 12 bases lay outside the gene matches. CDR3 loop: CASSPITGTGFYEQYF. CDR3 DNA: TGTGCCAGCAGTCCCATTACCGGGACAGGCTTCTACGAGCAGTACTTC.

This chain joins TRBV2 and TRBJ2-7; 11 nucleotides agree with TRBD1. The CDR3 contains 14 residues. Germline V lookup: CDR1 SNHLY, CDR2 FYNNEI. The V gene end was trimmed by 8 bases and the J gene end by 3 bases; junction bases not matched to a gene: 6. In nucleotides, the CDR3 is TGTGCCAGCGGACGGACAGGGGGCCGCTACGAGCAGTACTTC. This codes for CASGRTGGRYEQYF.

The chain carries TRBV29-1 and TRBJ2-1, with a weak D call TRBD2 (6 bases). The germline V gene has CDR1 SQVTM and CDR2 ANQGSEA. V was pared by 1 base and J by 6 bases, with 13 bases between. The CDR3 is 14 residues long. The CDR3 DNA follows: TGCAGCGTTGAAGGGCGGGATATGCCCAATGAGCAGTTCTTC. It yields the protein CSVEGRDMPNEQFF.

V and J are TRBV29-1 and TRBJ2-1; possibly TRBD2 for D (6 bases). The CDR3 is 13 residues long. Germline-derived CDR1 and CDR2 are SQVTM and ANQGSEA. The V gene lost 5 bases and the J gene lost 8 bases, with 16 bases spanning the gap. CDR3 bases: TGCAGCGTTAGCTCGGGAGCAAGAGATGAGCAGTTCTTC. Its protein product is CSVSSGARDEQFF.

This clone has just a few counts. CDR3 nucleotides: TGTGCCAGCAGCGCACCGGGACTAGCGGGCTACAATGAGCAGTTCTTC. Translating gives CASSAPGLAGYNEQFF. This sequence joins TRBV7-6 and TRBJ2-1; 12 bases are a match to TRBD2. CDR1 SGHVS and CDR2 FNYEAQ come from the germline V gene. The V and J ends lost 5 bases and 3 bases, in that order; junction bases with no gene match: 5. This CDR3 is 16 amino acids long.

V is TRBV27 and J is TRBJ2-1, with 9 bases identical to TRBD2. The ends lost 2 bases at V and 9 bases at J; junction bases unmatched: 8. The CDR3 loop spans 15 amino acids. Germline CDR1 is MNHEY and CDR2 is SMNVEV (reference sequence). The CDR3 protein is CASSLTPGLAGEQFF. The DNA of the CDR3 is TGTGCCAGCAGTTTAACCCCGGGACTAGCTGGTGAGCAGTTCTTC.

This clone was found a few times. The V gene is TRBV6-6, the J gene TRBJ2-2, with D tentatively TRBD2 (6 bases). Germline V lookup: CDR1 MNHNY, CDR2 SVGAGI (reference sequence). The ends were cut back, 7 bases at V and 0 bases at J, with 9 bases in the middle. The length of the CDR3 is 14 residues. CDR3 region: CASTEGANTGELFF. DNA of the CDR3: TGTGCCAGCACGGAGGGAGCGAACACCGGGGAGCTGTTTTTT.

This chain links TRBV7-2 with TRBJ1-4; D is uncertain. Per germline, CDR1 SGHTA and CDR2 FQGNSA. V gave up 4 bases and J gave up 6 bases, with 9 bases separating them. The CDR3 loop spans 13 amino acids. The CDR3 here is CASSYKADEKLFF. The CDR3 DNA sequence: TGTGCCAGCAGCTATAAGGCGGATGAAAAACTGTTTTTT.

V and J are TRBV20-1 and TRBJ2-5, with a possible D match to TRBD2 (5 bases). The CDR3 loop spans 11 amino acids. Looked up from germline, CDR1 is DFQATT and CDR2 is SNEGSKA (reference sequence). V was trimmed by 5 bases and J by 7 bases, leaving 11 bases between them. The CDR3 spells CSAPTRGTQYF. CDR3 nucleotides: TGCAGTGCTCCGACCCGGGGGACCCAGTACTTC.

J is TRBJ2-3 and V is TRBV6-5; D perhaps matches TRBD2 (6 bases). Trimming removed 5 bases from V and 2 bases from J, with 14 bases in between. The CDR3 contains 15 residues. The V gene's germline CDR1 is MNHEY and CDR2 SVGAGI. As DNA, the CDR3 is TGTGCCAGCAGTGGCCGGGACTCCGCCACAGATACGCAGTATTTT. This sequence encodes CASSGRDSATDTQYF.

The chain recombines TRBV4-1 with TRBJ1-2; D gene uncertain. Germline CDR1 is MGHRA and CDR2 is YSYEKL. CDR3 size: 14 residues. The ends were cut back, 2 bases at V and 2 bases at J, with 9 bases in the middle. The CDR3 here is CASSQPGMNYGYTF. The CDR3 DNA sequence: TGCGCCAGCAGCCAACCGGGGATGAACTATGGCTACACCTTC.

V is TRBV5-1 and J is TRBJ2-5, with 9 bases aligning to TRBD1. This CDR3 comprises 14 residues. The junction had 6 bases not matched to a gene; V was cut back by 4 bases and J by 5 bases. The germline V gene encodes CDR1 SGHRS and CDR2 YFSETQ. CDR3 nucleotides: TGCGCCAGCAGCGAGGGGACAGGGATGGAGACCCAGTACTTC. Amino acid sequence: CASSEGTGMETQYF. The entire variable domain, with the rest obtained from reference TRBV5-1 and TRBJ2-5, is as follows: KAGVTQTPRYLIKTRGQQVTLSCSPISGHRSVSWYQQTPGQGLQFLFEYFSETQRNKGNFPGRFSGRQFSNSRSEMNVSTLELGDSALYLCASSEGTGMETQYFGPGTRLLVL.

The chain is built from TRBV7-9 and TRBJ2-5; TRBD1 agrees at 9 bases. With 5 bases clipped from V and 3 bases from J, the junction kept 4 bases outside the gene matches. The germline V gene has CDR1 SEHNR and CDR2 FQNEAQ (reference sequence). CDR3 length: 14 residues. CDR3 region: CASSEDRGKETQYF. The DNA for the CDR3 is TGTGCCAGCAGCGAGGACAGGGGTAAAGAGACCCAGTACTTC.

The chain employs TRBV11-1 and TRBJ2-3, with 8 bases fitting TRBD1. V was clipped by 4 bases and J by 2 bases; unmatched bases: 8. Germline assignment: CDR1 SGHAT and CDR2 FQDESV (reference sequence). This CDR3 has 16 residues. In nucleotides, the CDR3 is TGTGCCAGCAGCTCAGGGGGCGGGATAAACACAGATACGCAGTATTTT. Its protein is CASSSGGGINTDTQYF.

This clone occurred a few times. The chain combines TRBV4-1 with TRBJ1-1, with D unclear. The length of the CDR3 is 14 residues. The germline V gene has CDR1 MGHRA and CDR2 YSYEKL. The V end lost 4 bases, the J end lost 5 bases, and 14 bases lay between the germline ends. The CDR3: CASSPPLRGTEAFF. The CDR3 DNA reads TGCGCCAGCAGCCCCCCCCTACGAGGGACTGAAGCTTTCTTT.

The rearrangement uses TRBV28 and TRBJ2-3; 8 bases map to TRBD2. CDR3 size: 16 residues. CDR1 is MDHEN, CDR2 SYDVKM, per germline. V lost 4 bases to trimming and J lost 1 base; unmatched junction nucleotides: 7. The CDR3: CASSYPGTRGTDTQYF. DNA for the CDR3: TGTGCCAGCAGTTACCCCGGGACTAGAGGCACAGATACGCAGTATTTT.